The rows below give T cell receptor beta chains drawn from one sample of a study of regulatory T cells in long-lasting Graves disease. TCRdb re-analysed the multiplex PCR reads in MiXCR, keeping a single row per CDR3 protein. This sample has roughly 400,000 distinct CDR3 sequences, with 21% found just once. This sample comprised peripheral blood mononuclear cells (PBMCs), obtained when the disease was refractory, from a patient treated with antithyroid drugs. Source of these receptors: a female donor with Graves disease. Both conserved end residues are part of each CDR3. A D gene is named only where the DNA matches it firmly. Clone size is stated in some rows and not others, as once, few, many or a class when expanded.

>TRBV4-1|14|TRBJ2-7|-|-
TGCGCCAGCAGCCAGACAGAGACTTCCTACGAGCAGTACTTC
CASSQTETSYEQYF
>TRBV9|16|TRBJ1-4|-|-
TGTGCCAGCAGCCCGCAAAGGACAGCCGCTAATGAAAAACTGTTTTTT
CASSPQRTAANEKLFF
>TRBV19|13|TRBJ1-1|-|-
TGTGCCAGTAGTTTGGTCCTAACCACTGAAGCTTTCTTT
CASSLVLTTEAFF
>TRBV6-1|13|TRBJ2-4|-|-
TGTGCCAGCAGAAGTCCGGAGGGGGTTACTTTGTACTTC
CASRSPEGVTLYF
>TRBV12-3/TRBV12-4|13|TRBJ2-7|-|many
TGTGCCAGCAGTTTAGCCTCAGGTACCGAGCAGTACTTC
CASSLASGTEQYF
>TRBV7-8|16|TRBJ2-3|-|-
TGTGCCAGCAGCTTAAGGGACCAAGTAAGCACAGATACGCAGTATTTT
CASSLRDQVSTDTQYF
>TRBV2|12|TRBJ2-7|-|many
TGTGCCAGCAAGGCCCTAGCAGGCGAGCAGTACTTC
CASKALAGEQYF
>TRBV6-1|14|TRBJ1-5|TRBD1|-
TGTGCCAGCAGTACCAGGGGGCGCGGTCAGCCCCAGCATTTT
CASSTRGRGQPQHF
>TRBV4-2|13|TRBJ1-1|-|-
TGTGCCAGCAGCCCCGACGGCACAACTGAAGCTTTCTTT
CASSPDGTTEAFF
>TRBV20-1|13|TRBJ1-6|-|many
TGCAGTGCTAGAGACAGCGCGCGCTCACCCCTCCACTTT
CSARDSARSPLHF
>TRBV7-2|15|TRBJ2-2|-|few
TGTGCCAGCAGCTTAGCCAGTACGAACACCGGGGAGCTGTTTTTT
CASSLASTNTGELFF
>TRBV28|16|TRBJ1-1|-|many
TGTGCCAGCAGTCCGGACAGACGTTATATGAACACTGAAGCTTTCTTT
CASSPDRRYMNTEAFF
>TRBV11-2|16|TRBJ2-5|TRBD2|few
TGTGCCAGCAGCCCAGGGACTAGCGGCCCCCGGGAGACCCAGTACTTC
CASSPGTSGPRETQYF
>TRBV10-3|15|TRBJ2-7|-|many
TGTGCCATCAGTGACCCGGGGCTTGAATCCTACGAGCAGTACTTC
CAISDPGLESYEQYF
>TRBV15|14|TRBJ2-7|-|few
TGTGCCACCAGCAGAGATGTGGCCGACCTTGAGCAGTACTTC
CATSRDVADLEQYF
>TRBV28|15|TRBJ1-3|TRBD1|many
TGTGCCAGCAGGGGGACAGGGTCATCTGGAAACACCATATATTTT
CASRGTGSSGNTIYF
>TRBV5-4|13|TRBJ1-4|TRBD1|many
TGCGCCAGCAGTTTAGGGGGCGATGAAAAACTGTTTTTT
CASSLGGDEKLFF
>TRBV27|11|TRBJ2-5|-|many
TGTGCCAGCGGTACTGATGAGACCCAGTACTTC
CASGTDETQYF
>TRBV15|14|TRBJ2-7|-|many
TGTGCCACCAGCAGAGACCGGAGCTCCTACGAGCAGTACTTC
CATSRDRSSYEQYF
>TRBV27|14|TRBJ2-7|TRBD2|-
TGTGCCACCCGTGGGGGGGGGAGCTCCTACGAGCAGTACTTC
CATRGGGSSYEQYF
>TRBV28|13|TRBJ1-6|-|many
TGTGCCAGCAGTCCCCAGGAAGCTACACCCCTCCACTTT
CASSPQEATPLHF
>TRBV5-6|14|TRBJ1-4|TRBD1|-
TGTGCCAGCAGCCCGACAGGGATTGGAGAAAAACTGTTTTTT
CASSPTGIGEKLFF
>TRBV28|15|TRBJ2-7|-|many
TGTGCCAGCAGTTTTACGTCAGACAGGAATAACGAGCAGTACTTC
CASSFTSDRNNEQYF
>TRBV28|16|TRBJ2-7|TRBD2|-
TGTGCCAGCAGTCCGCTAAGGAGGGGAGGGACCTACGAGCAGTACTTC
CASSPLRRGGTYEQYF
>TRBV20-1|12|TRBJ2-7|-|few
TGCAGTGCTAGTGACCCCCACTACGAGCAGTACTTC
CSASDPHYEQYF
>TRBV12-3/TRBV12-4|17|TRBJ2-6|TRBD1|many
TGTGCCAGCAGTCCGGACAGGCGCTACTCTGGGGCCAACGTCCTGACTTTC
CASSPDRRYSGANVLTF
>TRBV20-1|15|TRBJ2-3|-|few
TGCAGTGCTAAAATTCCGGGACTCAGCACAGATACGCAGTATTTT
CSAKIPGLSTDTQYF
>TRBV19|12|TRBJ1-2|TRBD1|-
TGTGCCAGTAGTAACAGGGGGCCTGGCTACACCTTC
CASSNRGPGYTF
>TRBV9|15|TRBJ1-1|-|few
TGTGCCAGCAGCCGTAGAGGCGGGGATTACACTGAAGCTTTCTTT
CASSRRGGDYTEAFF
>TRBV5-6|16|TRBJ2-5|TRBD2|-
TGTGCCAGCAGCAGGGGACTAGCGGGAGTTGAAGAGACCCAGTACTTC
CASSRGLAGVEETQYF
>TRBV20-1|14|TRBJ2-2|-|many
TGCAGTGCTAGAGTGTTGATGGGCACCGGGGAGCTGTTTTTT
CSARVLMGTGELFF
>TRBV7-8|18|TRBJ1-3|-|-
TGTGCCAGCAGCTTACGCCCCCGGGGGCTCAGCTCTGGAAACACCATATATTTT
CASSLRPRGLSSGNTIYF
>TRBV5-1|14|TRBJ2-7|TRBD1|-
TGCGCCAGCAGCTTGGGGGGGACAGGCAGCGAGCAGTACTTC
CASSLGGTGSEQYF
>TRBV30|12|TRBJ2-7|-|-
TGTGCCTGGAATGCCGGGAGCTACGAGCAGTACTTC
CAWNAGSYEQYF
>TRBV6-5|19|TRBJ2-6|-|-
TGTGCCAGCAGTTACGCTGCCGGCGTCGTACCCTCTGGGGCCAACGTCCTGACTTTC
CASSYAAGVVPSGANVLTF
>TRBV29-1|12|TRBJ2-7|TRBD2|many
TGCAGCGTTGAAGTAGCGGGAGCCGAGCAGTACTTC
CSVEVAGAEQYF
>TRBV6-2/TRBV6-3|18|TRBJ2-4|TRBD1|-
TGTGCCAGCAGTTACGGCGGGACAGGGGACGCTGCCAAAAACATTCAGTACTTC
CASSYGGTGDAAKNIQYF